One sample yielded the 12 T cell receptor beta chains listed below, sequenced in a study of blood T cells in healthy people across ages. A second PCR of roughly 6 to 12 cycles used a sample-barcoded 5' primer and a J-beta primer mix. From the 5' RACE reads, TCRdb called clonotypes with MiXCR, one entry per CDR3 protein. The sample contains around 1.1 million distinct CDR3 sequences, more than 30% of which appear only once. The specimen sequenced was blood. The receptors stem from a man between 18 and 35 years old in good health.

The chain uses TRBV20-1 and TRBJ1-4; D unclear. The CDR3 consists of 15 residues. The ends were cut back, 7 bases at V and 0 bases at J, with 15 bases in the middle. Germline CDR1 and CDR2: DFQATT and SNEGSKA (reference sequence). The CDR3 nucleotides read TGCAGTGTTGTTGTTAGGCCTCCAACTAATGAAAAACTGTTTTTT. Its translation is CSVVVRPPTNEKLFF.

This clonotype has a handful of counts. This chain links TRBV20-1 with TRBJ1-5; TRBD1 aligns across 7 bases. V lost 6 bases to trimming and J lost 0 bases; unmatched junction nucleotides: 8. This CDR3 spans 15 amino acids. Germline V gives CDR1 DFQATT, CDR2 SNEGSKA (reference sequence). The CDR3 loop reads CSATEDRLSNQPQHF. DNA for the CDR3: TGCAGTGCAACAGAGGACAGGCTTAGCAATCAGCCCCAGCATTTT.

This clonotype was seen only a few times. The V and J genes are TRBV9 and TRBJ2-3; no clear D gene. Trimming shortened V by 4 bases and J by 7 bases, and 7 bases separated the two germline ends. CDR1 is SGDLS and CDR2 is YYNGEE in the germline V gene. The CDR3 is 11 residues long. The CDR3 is CASSTTHTQYF. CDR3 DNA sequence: TGTGCCAGCAGCACCACCCATACGCAGTATTTT.

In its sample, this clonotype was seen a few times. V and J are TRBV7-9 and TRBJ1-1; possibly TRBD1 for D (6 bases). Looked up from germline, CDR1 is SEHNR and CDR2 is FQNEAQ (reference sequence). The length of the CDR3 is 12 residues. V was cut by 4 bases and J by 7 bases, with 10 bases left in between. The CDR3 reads CASSSGQIEAFF. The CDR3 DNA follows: TGTGCCAGCAGCTCCGGACAGATTGAAGCTTTCTTT.

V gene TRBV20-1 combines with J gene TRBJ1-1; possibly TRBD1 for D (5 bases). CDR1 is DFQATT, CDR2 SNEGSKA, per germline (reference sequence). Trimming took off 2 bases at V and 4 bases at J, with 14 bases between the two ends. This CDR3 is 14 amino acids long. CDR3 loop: CSARWGSWSTEAFF. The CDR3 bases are TGCAGTGCTAGATGGGGGAGTTGGAGCACTGAAGCTTTCTTT.

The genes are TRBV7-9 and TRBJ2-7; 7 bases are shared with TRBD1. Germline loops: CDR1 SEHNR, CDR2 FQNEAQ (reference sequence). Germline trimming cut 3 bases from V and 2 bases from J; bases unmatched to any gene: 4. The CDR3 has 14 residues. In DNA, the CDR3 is TGTGCCAGCAGCTTTGGGACAGAGGCCTACGAGCAGTACTTC. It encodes CASSFGTEAYEQYF.

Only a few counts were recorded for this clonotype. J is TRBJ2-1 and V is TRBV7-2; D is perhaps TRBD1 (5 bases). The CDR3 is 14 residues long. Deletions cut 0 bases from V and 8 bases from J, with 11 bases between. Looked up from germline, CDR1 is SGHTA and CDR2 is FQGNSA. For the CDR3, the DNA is TGTGCCAGCAGCTTAGCGCCCAGGGTGTATGAGCAGTTCTTC. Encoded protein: CASSLAPRVYEQFF.

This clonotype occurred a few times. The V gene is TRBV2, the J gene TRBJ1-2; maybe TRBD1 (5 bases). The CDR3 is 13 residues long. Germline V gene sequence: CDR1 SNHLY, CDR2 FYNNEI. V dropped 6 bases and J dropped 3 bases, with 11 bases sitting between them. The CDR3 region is CASSRGRDYGYTF. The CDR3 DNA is TGTGCCAGCAGCCGGGGGAGAGACTATGGCTACACCTTC.

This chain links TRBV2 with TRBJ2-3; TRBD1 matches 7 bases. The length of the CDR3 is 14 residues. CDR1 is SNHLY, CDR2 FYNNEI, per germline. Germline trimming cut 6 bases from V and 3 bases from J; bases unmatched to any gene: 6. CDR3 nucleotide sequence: TGTGCCAGCAGGGACAGGCGTGGAACAGATACGCAGTATTTT. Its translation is CASRDRRGTDTQYF.

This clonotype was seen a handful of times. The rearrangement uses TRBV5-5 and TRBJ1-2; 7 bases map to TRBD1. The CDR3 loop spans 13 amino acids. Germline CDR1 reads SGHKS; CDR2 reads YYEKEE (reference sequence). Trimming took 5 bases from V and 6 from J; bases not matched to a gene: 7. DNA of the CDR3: TGTGCCAGCAGGTCGGACAGGATAAATGGCTACACCTTC. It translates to CASRSDRINGYTF.

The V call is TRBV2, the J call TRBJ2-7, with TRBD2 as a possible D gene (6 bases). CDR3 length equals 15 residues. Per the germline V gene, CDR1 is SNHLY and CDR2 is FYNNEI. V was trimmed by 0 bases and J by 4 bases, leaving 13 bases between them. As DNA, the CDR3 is TGTGCCAGCAGTGAAGCGCTTGGCGGAGGGTACGAGCAGTACTTC. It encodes CASSEALGGGYEQYF.

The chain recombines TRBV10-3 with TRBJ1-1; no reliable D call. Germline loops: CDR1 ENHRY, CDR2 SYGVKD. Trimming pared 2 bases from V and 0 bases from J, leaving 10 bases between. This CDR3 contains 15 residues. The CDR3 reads CAISEAAVMNTEAFF. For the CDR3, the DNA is TGTGCCATCAGTGAGGCTGCAGTGATGAACACTGAAGCTTTCTTT.